This TCR beta chain was obtained from a study of shared clonotypes between healthy human individuals. Clones were read by immunoSEQ multiplex PCR, and TCRdb kept only the in-frame ones, dropping some. Of about 990,000 clones listed, about four fifths are singletons. The CDR3 length is 15 residues. Sequencing input: memory CD4+ T cells from PBMCs. Subset here: CD45RA-negative fraction. The chain carries TRBV21-1 and TRBJ1-1; the table's D gene call, TRBD1, was not cross checked with the DNA. TRBV21-1 is marked as a pseudogene. This receptor was taken from a man younger than 35 in good health. Some clones in this sample may be carry-over from other donors' samples. CDR3 DNA sequence: TGTGCCAGGCGAGAGTGGCCAGGGATGAACACTGAAGCTTTCTTT. As protein: CARREWPGMNTEAFF.